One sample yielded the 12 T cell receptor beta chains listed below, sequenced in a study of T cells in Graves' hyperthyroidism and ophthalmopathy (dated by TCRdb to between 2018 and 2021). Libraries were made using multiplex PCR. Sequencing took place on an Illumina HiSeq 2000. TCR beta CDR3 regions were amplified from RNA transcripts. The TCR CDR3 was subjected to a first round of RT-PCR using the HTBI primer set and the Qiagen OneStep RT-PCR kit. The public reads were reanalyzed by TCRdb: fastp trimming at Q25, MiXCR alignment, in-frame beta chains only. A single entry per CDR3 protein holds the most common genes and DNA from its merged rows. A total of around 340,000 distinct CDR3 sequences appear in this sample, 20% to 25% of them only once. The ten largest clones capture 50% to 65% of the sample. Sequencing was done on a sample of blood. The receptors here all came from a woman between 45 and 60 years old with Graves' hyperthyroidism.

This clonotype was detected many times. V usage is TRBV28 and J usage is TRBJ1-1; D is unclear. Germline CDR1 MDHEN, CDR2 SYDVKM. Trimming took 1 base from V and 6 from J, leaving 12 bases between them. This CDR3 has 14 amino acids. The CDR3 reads CASSLFRGSAEAFF. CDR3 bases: TGTGCCAGCAGTTTATTTCGGGGTAGCGCTGAAGCTTTCTTT.

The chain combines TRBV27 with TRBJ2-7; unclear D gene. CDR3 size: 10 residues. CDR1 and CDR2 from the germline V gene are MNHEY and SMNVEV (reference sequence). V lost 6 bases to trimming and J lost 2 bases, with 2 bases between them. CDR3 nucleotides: TGTGCCAGCAGCGCCTACGAGCAGTACTTC. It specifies CASSAYEQYF.

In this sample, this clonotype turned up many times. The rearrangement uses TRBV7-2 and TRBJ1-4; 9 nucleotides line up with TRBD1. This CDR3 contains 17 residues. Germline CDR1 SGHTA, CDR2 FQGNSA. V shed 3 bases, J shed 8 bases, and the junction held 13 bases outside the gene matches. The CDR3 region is CASSFGQGMLLKEKLFF. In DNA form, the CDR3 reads TGTGCCAGCAGCTTCGGACAGGGGATGCTTTTAAAGGAAAAACTGTTTTTT.

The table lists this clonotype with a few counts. The CDR3 sequence: CASSSGTGVVTGELFF. The DNA for the CDR3 is TGCGCCAGCAGTTCCGGGACAGGGGTGGTCACCGGGGAGCTGTTTTTT. The chain is built from TRBV5-1 and TRBJ2-2, with 10 bases aligning to TRBD1. Germline V lookup: CDR1 SGHRS, CDR2 YFSETQ. V trimming: 5 bases; J trimming: 4 bases; junction bases outside the gene matches: 8. The CDR3 runs to 16 residues.

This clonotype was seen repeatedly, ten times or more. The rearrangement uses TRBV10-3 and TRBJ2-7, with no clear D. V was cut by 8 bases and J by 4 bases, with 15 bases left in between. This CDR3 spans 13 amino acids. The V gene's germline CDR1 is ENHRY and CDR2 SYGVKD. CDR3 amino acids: CAILNRTSYEQYF. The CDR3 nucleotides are TGTGCCATCTTGAATAGAACCTCGTACGAGCAGTACTTC.

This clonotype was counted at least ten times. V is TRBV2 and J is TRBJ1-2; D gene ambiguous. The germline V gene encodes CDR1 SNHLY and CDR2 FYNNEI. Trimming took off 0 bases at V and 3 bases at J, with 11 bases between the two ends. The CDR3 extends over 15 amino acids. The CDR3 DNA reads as TGTGCCAGCAGTGAAGCGGAGATAGGAGACTATGGCTACACCTTC. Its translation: CASSEAEIGDYGYTF.

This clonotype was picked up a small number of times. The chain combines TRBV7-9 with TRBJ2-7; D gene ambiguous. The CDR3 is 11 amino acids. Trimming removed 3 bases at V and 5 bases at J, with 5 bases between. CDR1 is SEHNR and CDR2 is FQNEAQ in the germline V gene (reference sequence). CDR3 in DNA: TGTGCCAGCAGCTTCCGTCACGAGCAGTACTTC. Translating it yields CASSFRHEQYF.

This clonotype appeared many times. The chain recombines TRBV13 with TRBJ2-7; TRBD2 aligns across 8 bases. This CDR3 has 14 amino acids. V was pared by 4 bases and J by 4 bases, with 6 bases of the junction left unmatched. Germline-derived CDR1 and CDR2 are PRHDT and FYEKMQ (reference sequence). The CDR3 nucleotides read TGTGCCAGCAGCTCCGGGGGGGCCCAATACGAGCAGTACTTC. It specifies CASSSGGAQYEQYF.

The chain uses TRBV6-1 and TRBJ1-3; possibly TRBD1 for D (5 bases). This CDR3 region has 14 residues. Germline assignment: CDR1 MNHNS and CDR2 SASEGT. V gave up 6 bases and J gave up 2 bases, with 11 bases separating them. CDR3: CASRTEGAGNTIYF. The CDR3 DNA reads TGTGCCAGCAGAACGGAAGGGGCTGGAAACACCATATATTTT.

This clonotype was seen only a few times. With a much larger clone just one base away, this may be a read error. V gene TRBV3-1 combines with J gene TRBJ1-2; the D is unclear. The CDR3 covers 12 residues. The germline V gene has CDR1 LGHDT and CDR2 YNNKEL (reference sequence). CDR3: CASSQDRLGYAF. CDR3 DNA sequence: TGTGCCAGCAGCCAAGATCGACTAGGCTACGCCTTC.

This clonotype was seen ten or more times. CDR3 nucleotide sequence: TGTGCCAGCAGCCCGATGGGACAGGGGATCTACGAGCAGTACTTC. Its translation: CASSPMGQGIYEQYF. The rearrangement joins TRBV7-9 to TRBJ2-7; 10 bases align to TRBD1. V lost 5 bases and J lost 3; bases outside the gene matches: 7. CDR3 size: 15 residues. CDR1 is SEHNR and CDR2 is FQNEAQ in the germline V gene (reference sequence).

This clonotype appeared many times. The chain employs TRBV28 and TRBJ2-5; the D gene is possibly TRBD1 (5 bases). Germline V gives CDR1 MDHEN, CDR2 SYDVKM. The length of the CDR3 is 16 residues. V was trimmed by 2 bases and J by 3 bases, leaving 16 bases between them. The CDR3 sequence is CASSLKDTSLKETQYF. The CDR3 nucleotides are TGTGCCAGCAGTTTAAAGGACACGAGCCTTAAAGAGACCCAGTACTTC.